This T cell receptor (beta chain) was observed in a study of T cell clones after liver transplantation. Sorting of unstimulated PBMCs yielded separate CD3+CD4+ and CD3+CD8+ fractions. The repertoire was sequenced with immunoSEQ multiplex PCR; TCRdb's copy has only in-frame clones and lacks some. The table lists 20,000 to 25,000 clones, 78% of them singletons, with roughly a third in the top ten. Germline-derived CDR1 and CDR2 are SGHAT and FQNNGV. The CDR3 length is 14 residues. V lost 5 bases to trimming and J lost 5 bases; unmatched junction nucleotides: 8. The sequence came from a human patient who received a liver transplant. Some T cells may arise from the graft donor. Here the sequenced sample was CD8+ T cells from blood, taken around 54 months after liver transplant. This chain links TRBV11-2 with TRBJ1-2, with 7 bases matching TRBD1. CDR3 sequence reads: CASSLGDSFYGYTF. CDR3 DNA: TGTGCCAGCAGCCTAGGGGACAGTTTTTATGGCTACACCTTC.